The entry that follows covers one T cell receptor (beta chain) sequence. Its specificity is not known. The data stem from a study of T-cell memory formation after mild COVID-19. Across the study: The study found TCR clusters largely donor specific. Study outcomes and limitations: The finding that pre-infection memory included some responding clones suggested that cross-reactive memory joined. CD8+ contracting clones occupied EMRA, while CD4+ ones occupied mainly CM and EM.

UMIs and sample barcodes were carried by the TCR alpha and TCR beta cDNA libraries that 5'RACE produced using constant-segment primers. TCRdb independently ran MiXCR on the 5' RACE reads; one entry per CDR3 protein. The sample shows 300,000 to 400,000 distinct CDR3 sequences, approximately 29% of them seen only once. This receptor was identified in an adult woman who had mild COVID-19 (a few samples of this study predate the infection). Cell type and time point are not known. The sequencing input was PBMCs or a T cell subset sorted from them (not recorded which).

For the CDR3, the DNA is TGTGCCAGTAGTATGGGAAGCGGGAGTATCAACAATGAGCAGTTCTTC. Amino acid sequence: CASSMGSGSINNEQFF. The chain links TRBV19 to TRBJ2-1; TRBD2 matches at 8 bases. This CDR3 has 16 residues. Germline CDR1 LNHDA, CDR2 SQIVND (reference sequence). V gave up 3 bases and J gave up 5 bases; unmatched junction bases: 9.